The rows below give T cell receptor beta chains drawn from one sample of a study of cytomegalovirus exposure and HLA in healthy donors. Sequencing was performed with immunoSEQ multiplex PCR; in TCRdb, only in-frame clones are kept and a portion is missing. Here the sample spans about 240,000 clones, 70% to 90% being singletons. Sequencing input: PBMCs. The receptors come from a woman in her 30s in good health and CMV-seropositive. CDR3s include the opening cysteine and the closing phenylalanine or tryptophan. A D gene is named only where the DNA matches it firmly. Size values are once, few and many counts, or a class for expanded clones, and some rows have none.

abundance	v_gene	d_gene	j_gene	CDR3nt	CDR3aa
-	TRBV5-1	TRBD1	TRBJ2-2	TGCGCCAGCAGCCGCGGTACAGGGGACACCGGGGAGCTGTTTTTT	CASSRGTGDTGELFF
-	TRBV27	TRBD1	TRBJ2-4	TGTGCCAGCAGTTTAAGAGGGGGCGCAAGCATTCAGTACTTC	CASSLRGGASIQYF
-	TRBV5-5	TRBD1	TRBJ1-5	TGTGCCAGCAGCTTGCGCTCGGGACAGGGGTACCGGCCCCAGCATTTT	CASSLRSGQGYRPQHF
few	TRBV30	-	TRBJ1-2	TGTGCCTGGAGTGTAGGAGGCTATGGCTACACCTTC	CAWSVGGYGYTF
-	TRBV28	TRBD2	TRBJ2-7	TGTGCCAGCAGTAGACTAGCGGGAGGTTACCCGGCGTACGAGCAGTACTTC	CASSRLAGGYPAYEQYF
-	TRBV10-3	TRBD1	TRBJ2-7	TGTGCCATCAGCAATAGGACAGGGGGAGTCTACGAGCAGTACTTC	CAISNRTGGVYEQYF
once	TRBV27	-	TRBJ1-1	TGTGCCAGCAGGTCGAGCACTGAAGCTTTCTTT	CASRSSTEAFF
once	TRBV5-1	-	TRBJ2-2	TGCGCCAGCATCTCCCTCCCAGGGCTGGACACCGGGGAGCTGTTTTTT	CASISLPGLDTGELFF
-	TRBV30	-	TRBJ2-7	TGTGCCTGGAGTCCCTCGGGGGAGATATACGAGCAGTACTTC	CAWSPSGEIYEQYF
-	TRBV5-1	-	TRBJ2-5	TGCGCCAGCAGCTCCGGTGGTCTGCGGGAGACCCAGTACTTC	CASSSGGLRETQYF
-	TRBV7-9	TRBD2	TRBJ2-2	TGTGCCAGCAGCTTACATTGGACTAGCGGGAGTACCGGGGAGCTGTTTTTT	CASSLHWTSGSTGELFF
-	TRBV5-1	TRBD1	TRBJ1-2	TGCGCCAGCAGCCCCGAGGGACAGCTCCCTATGGCCTACACCTTC	CASSPEGQLPMAYTF
-	TRBV19	TRBD1	TRBJ1-2	TGTGCCAGTAGGGACAGGGGGCTTGTCTATGGCTACACCTTC	CASRDRGLVYGYTF
-	TRBV5-1	-	TRBJ2-3	TGCGCCAGCAGCTTTCCAGGTGGGGATACGCAGTATTTT	CASSFPGGDTQYF
-	TRBV6-5	TRBD2	TRBJ2-7	TGTGCCAGCAGTTACTATAGCGGGTCCCGCGAGCAGTACTTC	CASSYYSGSREQYF
-	TRBV27	-	TRBJ2-7	TGTGCCAGCAGTCGTCACTCGGTGGCCTACGAGCAGTACTTC	CASSRHSVAYEQYF
-	TRBV5-6	-	TRBJ1-2	TGTGCCAGCAGCCGCAAGACAGATAGTTCTAACTATGGCTACACCTTC	CASSRKTDSSNYGYTF
-	TRBV5-5	-	TRBJ2-6	TGTGCCAGCAGCATCCCGGGGGCCAACGTCCTGACTTTC	CASSIPGANVLTF
-	TRBV15	TRBD1	TRBJ1-1	TGTGCCACCAGCAGAGATCCAGGACAGGCGAACACTGAAGCTTTCTTT	CATSRDPGQANTEAFF
few	TRBV4-1	-	TRBJ2-1	TGCGCCAGCAGCCAAGTGGACATTTTTAGCTACAATGAGCAGTTCTTC	CASSQVDIFSYNEQFF
-	TRBV10-2	-	TRBJ2-1	TGCGCCGCCTCCCGGGACTCCAACTACAATGAGCAGTTCTTC	CAASRDSNYNEQFF
-	TRBV5-1	TRBD2	TRBJ2-5	TGCGCCAGCAGCTTGGTCCCCCTAGCGGGGCTACAAGAGACCCAGTACTTC	CASSLVPLAGLQETQYF
once	TRBV30	-	TRBJ1-1	TGTGCCTGGAGTTCACGGGGGGAAGCTTTCTTT	CAWSSRGEAFF
-	TRBV6-1	TRBD1	TRBJ1-5	TGTGCCAGCAGTGAGAGGACAGGGGGGTTCAATCAGCCCCAGCATTTT	CASSERTGGFNQPQHF
-	TRBV5-1	-	TRBJ2-3	TGCGCCAGCAGCCCCTACAGGGACAGCACAGATACGCAGTATTTT	CASSPYRDSTDTQYF
few	TRBV5-1	TRBD2	TRBJ2-7	TGCGCCAGCAGCCCTCAGTCAGCGGGAGTGGGGTACGAGCAGTACTTC	CASSPQSAGVGYEQYF
few	TRBV19	-	TRBJ2-2	TGTGCCAGTACAAGAGTCACCGGGGAGCTGTTTTTT	CASTRVTGELFF
-	TRBV30	-	TRBJ2-6	TGTGCCTCGGATGGGGACTCACAAAACAACGTCCTGACTTTC	CASDGDSQNNVLTF
-	TRBV10-2	-	TRBJ1-5	TGCGCCAGCAGTGAGGGAGGGCATCAGCCCCAGCATTTT	CASSEGGHQPQHF